This T cell receptor (beta chain) was identified in a study of blood T cell repertoires in COVID-19. In the original workflow: Using reference gene primer amplification, nucleated cell counts were estimated. The data were produced by immunoSEQ multiplex PCR, yet TCRdb's version contains in-frame clones alone and is incomplete. V, J and clone size were drawn from that table, and D and trimming were deduced from the DNA. This sample has about 150,000 clones, with about 90% found just once. Clinical histories supplied by participants themselves formed the basis of cohort assignment. Participants in the exposed group had met a COVID-19 case in the 2 weeks before joining the study. The CDR3 length is 15 residues. CDR1 and CDR2 from the germline V gene are LGHNA and YSLEER. V was pared by 0 bases and J by 2 bases, with 11 bases between.

The J gene is TRBJ2-7, the V gene TRBV4-3; D is unclear. This clonotype originated in a woman aged 40 to 49 who had been exposed to COVID-19. Sequenced input: PBMCs or T cells enriched from blood (not recorded which). The CDR3 nucleotides read TGCGCCAGCAGCCAAGAATCGTCGCGGACCTACGAGCAGTACTTC. Protein: CASSQESSRTYEQYF.